The present TCR beta chain was sequenced within a study of cytomegalovirus exposure and HLA in healthy donors (dated by TCRdb to the late 2010s). Background on the whole study: According to an earlier analysis of a few hundred of the donors, roughly 180 million T cells yielded 90 million to 130 million unique TCR beta sequences and about 280 Gb of sequence data. An early release covering some 640 HLA-typed donors comprised approximately 290 gigabases of sequencing data and tens of millions of unique TCR sequences. In addition to the first cohort of approximately 650 subjects, a separate validation cohort of under 150 different subjects was used. About five DR-DQ haplotypes were treated as single units for association and clustering because of strong linkage in the cohort. A later analysis re-analyzed previously published TCR beta repertoires from approximately 670 donors and added high-resolution HLA genotyping to study TCR occurrence patterns. Both class I and class II loci were covered by HLA typing, at four-digit resolution. Donor age, sex, ethnicity and CMV serostatus were compiled alongside the repertoire data. The study profiled the T cell repertoires of hundreds of subjects by immunosequencing and related them to cytomegalovirus serostatus. The study was designed to test whether signatures of past pathogen exposure could be identified by cataloging public T cell receptors. In an earlier analysis of more than 550 of the donors, high-throughput TCR beta sequencing was used to judge whether each TCR beta V gene segment behaved as functional or pseudogenic. Every discovery cohort repertoire had been produced on one sequencing platform. High-throughput TCR immunosequencing, statistical association of individual TCRs with disease status, and machine learning were combined to predict cytomegalovirus infection status. Genome-wide SNP genotypes for about 65% of the 666 donors were used in a later genetic analysis, which treated that subset as a discovery cohort. The genetic ancestry cluster associated with self-reported Caucasian donors included roughly 84% of the 398 genotyped donors. Rather than using new phenotypic data, the later analysis identified candidate immune exposures from TCR beta sequences and from how often those sequences occurred across donors. Among a few hundred genotyped donors of the cohort, an average of approximately 250,000 unique TCR beta nucleotide sequences were sequenced per donor, roughly 20% of them non-productive. Typing coverage differed by locus: A, B, C, DRB1 and DQB1 were typed in roughly 629-630 donors, DQA1 in about 500, DPA1 in over 600, and DPB1 in 472.

The sample holds a few counts of this clone. The antigen it binds to is not known. Nothing much larger sits one base from this clone, and base qualities are not available. The cohort consisted of approximately 690 healthy bone marrow donors. At the time of sampling, every cohort member was nominally healthy, though immune exposures that went unrecorded were likely present. The donor tested CMV seropositive and was one of the 289 seropositive cohort members. Every donor gave a peripheral blood sample, and the peripheral blood mononuclear cells from that sample were used for TCR beta sequencing. Genomic DNA extraction from the blood cell samples was performed with the Qiagen DNeasy Blood Extraction Kit. Libraries were made using the immunoSEQ multiplex PCR assay. The multiplex PCR relied on a mix of 60 forward primers for TCR Vbeta segments and 13 reverse primers for TCR Jbeta segments. Amplification of the CDR3 region of rearranged TCR beta genes was performed with a multiplex PCR assay on genomic DNA. The amplified TCR beta libraries were sequenced on the Illumina HiSeq System as 87-base-pair reads. In the authors' own workflow: A later analysis tallied about 77 million unique TCR beta chains across the 700 or so repertoires, and around 10 million of those chains were shared by two or more donors. Raw reads were error-corrected and collapsed into unique sequences by a nearest-neighbor algorithm in which closely related sequences were merged to remove PCR and sequencing errors. To assign V, D and J gene segments, CDR3 sequences were aligned to IMGT reference sequences. For a sequence to be retained, a match of at least six nucleotides to both a V gene segment and a J gene segment was required. A rearrangement was called productive if the CDR3 had no stop codons and remained in frame with V and J, and every other rearrangement was called non-productive. CDR3 was defined according to IMGT convention as the region running from the second conserved V-encoded cysteine to the conserved J-encoded phenylalanine. The earlier analysis of fewer than 750 of the donors excluded sequences that lacked an unambiguous match to a single V gene segment. In an earlier analysis of a few hundred of the donors, V segments were called functional above 56.7% productive rearrangements and were called segregating when the between-donor standard deviation exceeded 5%. A statistical classification framework was developed to diagnose cytomegalovirus status using the catalog of TCR beta chain sequences. A later analysis assigned V and J genes by comparing TCR nucleotide sequences with IMGT/GENE-DB human TR gene sequences. The TCRdist pipeline was used in a later analysis to assign CDR3 sequences and most-parsimonious VDJ recombination scenarios. In a later analysis, every TCR beta chain was defined by the combination of its CDR3 amino acid sequence and its V-gene family, and reads without a unique V-gene family were dropped. As a way to deal with suspected cross-contamination and a sequencing artifact, a later analysis dropped over 550 nucleotide sequences that were highly shared and had low generation probability. In a later analysis, a clonal expansion index for each public chain was calculated from normalized within-repertoire ranks of inferred template counts. In a later analysis, generation probabilities were computed using a VDJ recombination model fitted to out-of-frame rearrangements, and the results were checked against IGoR. In a later analysis, TCR-TCR, TCR-HLA and TCR-CMV co-occurrence was scored with hypergeometric tests, and a repertoire-size bias correction was applied to TCR pairs. False discovery rates were estimated in a later analysis by permuting HLA or CMV assignments 20 times. In a later analysis, co-occurring TCRs were grouped with DBSCAN, and TCRdist sequence similarity was added when clustering was performed within HLA-allele-positive subsets. Repertoires with fewer than 30,000 or more than 120,000 public chains were left out of co-occurrence clustering, as were about five repertoires with anomalous nucleotide sharing. TCRdb mirrors the immuneACCESS table, restricted to in-frame sequences. Some clones are absent from its copies; in checked studies, under half trace to an unresolved V gene, and the reason for the others is unknown. Clone size and the V and J calls come from that table; the DNA yielded D and trimming. Within this sample are 60,000 to 95,000 clones, with around 73% of them counted one time only. Clones ranked in the top ten supply around 9.3% of the sample.

What the authors observed across the whole study: In a later analysis, HLA-associated TCR beta chains showed more clonal expansion and lower generation probabilities than non-associated chains that were equally common. Several of the top co-occurrence clusters appeared to be linked to parvovirus B19, influenza, CMV and Epstein-Barr virus, according to a later analysis. Most TCR sequences were observed very rarely across donors, whereas some public TCRs were present in many individuals. In a later analysis, most CMV-associated TCR beta chains were found to appear HLA-restricted, with HLA associations seemingly driven largely by CMV exposure. In a later analysis, the rate of TCR association differed among HLA loci, with DRB1 alleles having the most associated TCRs and HLA-C alleles having the fewest. In this cohort, only TCR beta chains were sequenced, and detectable features were limited by the absence of alpha or paired-chain data. Because HLA typing was unavailable for some donors at each locus, only the typed subset was used in association tests. Presence/absence analyses assumed roughly uniform sequencing depth across donors, an assumption that may not hold. In an earlier analysis of some 500 of the donors, most TCR beta V segments were observed in productive rearrangements about 87% or about 30% of the time, broadly matching IMGT annotations. The only immune exposure information available for the cohort was CMV serostatus. The study listed 164 TCR beta chains as associated with cytomegalovirus. Because the 87-base-pair reads could not distinguish some IMGT-functional V segments, including TRBV6-2 and TRBV6-3, those segments were excluded. The authors suggested that the approach could potentially be extended to other disease states and immunological phenotypes. Correlated functional status among segregating V segments might be attributable to linkage disequilibrium, but an unknown experimental factor could not be ruled out. Some 16 rarely observed V segments, including chromosome 9 orphons, were excluded from the earlier analysis of a few hundred of the donors because counts were too low. In vitro tests confirmed that three of the cytomegalovirus-associated TCR beta chains recognize cytomegalovirus antigens. In a later analysis, some 17,000 TCR beta sequences were associated with specific HLA alleles at a false discovery rate of 0.05. The sequencing pipeline was judged likely to have produced a cluster of highly shared sequence variants as a technical artifact. A further reported finding was that TCR beta sequences accurately predicted the HLA-A and HLA-B alleles for most subjects in the first cohort. Cytomegalovirus status was reported to be diagnosed by the classifier with high specificity and sensitivity in both the original and validation cohorts. A later genetic analysis reported fewer N-insertions in productive TCRs among donors in an Asian-associated ancestry cluster than the roughly 720-donor mean. Strong co-occurrence of HLA alleles, especially DR and DQ, made assigning TCR associations to individual alleles difficult. A later genetic analysis associated a missense DCLRE1C variant with V-gene and J-gene trimming of TCR beta chains, and an independent cohort replicated the association.

Germline trimming amounts to 6 bases on V and 3 bases on J, with 9 as the count of junction bases outside the gene matches. Inclusive of the bounding cysteine and phenylalanine, the CDR3 is 15 residues long. Only CDR3 DNA is held: 45 bases, read in frame from base 1. From the germline V gene, CDR1 is SGHTA and CDR2 is FQGNSA. The chain was built from TRBV7-2 and TRBJ2-7, with 9 bases aligning to TRBD2. The material sequenced was PBMCs. This TCR was sampled from a woman in her 40s in good health and CMV-seropositive. The sequence in DNA is TGTGCCAGCAGACTTAGCGGGGGCCCTAACTACGAGCAGTACTTC. The encoded protein is CASRLSGGPNYEQYF. Full variable domain (CDR3 extended with the reference TRBV7-2 and TRBJ2-7 proteins): GAGVSQSPSNKVTEKGKDVELRCDPISGHTALYWYRQSLGQGLEFLIYFQGNSAPDKSGLPSDRFSAERTGGSVSTLTIQRTQQEDSAVYLCASRLSGGPNYEQYFGPGTRLTVT.